This entry describes one T cell receptor (beta chain). The source of the sample is a study of control samples from healthy donors and cancer patients. The assay was immunoSEQ multiplex PCR, and TCRdb's table has in-frame clones only and misses some. In the table there are some 120,000 clones, over 75% of which are singletons. Sequencing used blood. This TCR was sampled from a man in his forties in good health.

The CDR3 region is CAWSFWGRPTGVRETQYF. The CDR3 nucleotides read TGTGCCTGGAGTTTCTGGGGCCGGCCGACAGGGGTCAGGGAGACCCAGTACTTC. This chain links TRBV30 with TRBJ2-5; 8 bases match TRBD1. Unmatched junction bases numbered 19, after V lost 2 bases and J lost 5 bases. This CDR3 comprises 18 residues. In germline, CDR1 is GTSNPN, CDR2 SVGIG (reference sequence).